Presented here are 29 T cell receptor beta chains from one specimen sequenced in a study of Ad26.COV2.S vaccination and SARS-CoV-2 variants. TCRdb's copy holds only in-frame clones and misses some; the assay was immunoSEQ multiplex PCR. The sample contains around 320,000 clones, roughly 91% of which appear only once. Treatment: about 20 received Ad26.COV2.S at low or high dose, single or two shots; 5 received placebo; per-sample allocation not given. After the first vaccine or placebo injection, samples were drawn on day 63. This sample comprised peripheral blood, obtained in a trial of Ad26.COV2.S vaccine versus placebo. Every receptor here comes from a person between 18 and 59 years old who received the Ad26.COV2.S COVID-19 vaccine or a placebo.

This clone was seen once. The chain carries TRBV6-5 and TRBJ1-6; 7 bases match TRBD1. The CDR3 has 14 residues. Germline-derived CDR1 and CDR2 are MNHEY and SVGAGI. V shed 7 bases and J 8 bases; nucleotides not matched to a gene: 8. CDR3 loop: CASTPGGTDSPLHF. The CDR3 DNA sequence: TGTGCCAGCACCCCAGGGGGGACTGATTCACCCCTCCACTTT.

The chain employs TRBV25-1 and TRBJ2-7, with a tentative D call TRBD1 (5 bases). CDR3 size: 14 residues. The V end lost 9 bases, the J end lost 2 bases, and 17 bases lay between the germline ends. CDR1 is MGHDK, CDR2 SYGVNS, per germline. In DNA form, the CDR3 reads TGTGCCAGTTCCCTGACAGACCTAACCTACGAGCAGTACTTC. This translates into CASSLTDLTYEQYF.

The V call is TRBV6-5, the J call TRBJ2-7; TRBD1 matches at 11 bases. The CDR3 is 16 amino acids. Trimming took 0 bases from V and 5 from J; bases not matched to a gene: 6. Per the germline V gene, CDR1 is MNHEY and CDR2 is SVGAGI. The CDR3, as DNA: TGTGCCAGCAGTTACTCGAGGGACAGGGGGGAAAACGAGCAGTACTTC. Translating gives CASSYSRDRGENEQYF.

The J gene is TRBJ2-3, the V gene TRBV5-6, with a possible D match to TRBD2 (5 bases). CDR1 is SGHDT, CDR2 YYEEEE, per germline. This CDR3 region has 17 residues. Trimming pared 3 bases from V and 5 bases from J, leaving 22 bases between. DNA of the CDR3: TGTGCCAGCAGCTCCCCCAGAGGGATTGAAAATCGAGATACGCAGTATTTT. It yields the protein CASSSPRGIENRDTQYF.

This clone appeared a few times. Other DNA sequences in the sample encode the same CDR3. The V and J genes are TRBV7-2 and TRBJ1-5; no clear D. Trimming took off 4 bases at V and 3 bases at J, with 4 bases between the two ends. The CDR3 has 12 residues. CDR1 SGHTA and CDR2 FQGNSA come from the germline V gene. The CDR3 sequence is CASSSYNQPQHF. CDR3 coding DNA: TGTGCCAGCAGCTCTTACAATCAGCCCCAGCATTTT.

The chain is built from TRBV9 and TRBJ1-6; TRBD1 might be the D (6 bases). The CDR3 is made up of 14 amino acids. V shed 4 bases and J shed 14 bases, with 19 bases lying between them. CDR1 and CDR2 (germline): SGDLS, YYNGEE. The DNA of the CDR3 is TGTGCCAGCAGCCCGCACGGGGACAATTTAGCCCTCCACTTT. Amino acid sequence: CASSPHGDNLALHF.

There are a few counts of this clone. J is TRBJ2-1 and V is TRBV18; no clear D. The CDR3 is 13 amino acids. Per germline, CDR1 KGHSH and CDR2 LQKENI. V lost 5 bases to trimming and J lost 5 bases, with 10 bases between them. Written as DNA, the CDR3 is TGTGCCAGCTCAGTAAACCAAAACAATGAGCAGTTCTTC. This sequence encodes CASSVNQNNEQFF.

The chain uses TRBV18 and TRBJ1-2, with D perhaps TRBD1 (5 bases). The CDR3 has 15 amino acids. V was cut by 2 bases and J by 0 bases, with 10 bases left in between. The germline CDR1 and CDR2 sequences are KGHSH and LQKENI. In DNA form, the CDR3 reads TGTGCCAGCTCACCAGGGGGTGGCCCTAACTATGGCTACACCTTC. It specifies CASSPGGGPNYGYTF.

V usage is TRBV3-1 (or the pseudogene TRBV3-2) and J usage is TRBJ1-4; the D is unclear. The V gene lost 0 bases and the J gene lost 4 bases, with 0 bases spanning the gap. Per germline, CDR1 LGHDT and CDR2 YNNKEL (reference sequence). The length of the CDR3 is 12 residues. The CDR3 sequence: CASSQDNEKLFF. The CDR3 nucleotides are TGTGCCAGCAGCCAAGATAATGAAAAACTGTTTTTT.

This clone was seen only once. V gene TRBV5-1 combines with J gene TRBJ1-1; TRBD1 is a possible D gene (5 bases). The CDR3 loop spans 15 amino acids. Looked up from germline, CDR1 is SGHRS and CDR2 is YFSETQ. V shed 4 bases and J shed 1 base, with 14 bases lying between them. The CDR3 coding sequence is TGCGCCAGCAGCCCCGAGGGAGGGGCGAACACTGAAGCTTTCTTT. It codes for CASSPEGGANTEAFF.

This chain links TRBV5-4 with TRBJ1-1, with D possibly matching TRBD1 (6 bases). The CDR3 totals 16 residues. V was shortened by 2 bases and J by 4 bases, with 18 bases between the two germline ends. Germline CDR1 is SGHNT and CDR2 is YYREEE (reference sequence). The DNA for the CDR3 is TGTGCCAGCAGCTTTGGCGTGACAACAGGGAGCACTGAAGCTTTCTTT. Translation gives CASSFGVTTGSTEAFF.

The V and J genes are TRBV7-2 and TRBJ2-5; D is unresolved. The CDR3 has 14 amino acids. The ends were cut back, 1 base at V and 5 bases at J, with 11 bases in the middle. CDR1 is SGHTA and CDR2 is FQGNSA in the germline V gene. CDR3 sequence (DNA): TGTGCCAGCAGCTTAGGTCAGGTCGGGGAGACCCAGTACTTC. Amino acid sequence: CASSLGQVGETQYF.

A word on this clone: Compared with germline, one end of the junction differs, possibly owing to a read error. The rearrangement links TRBV6-1 to TRBJ2-3; D uncertain. This CDR3 contains 13 residues. Germline V CDR1 and CDR2: MNHNS, SASEGT. In DNA, the CDR3 is TGTGCCAGCAGTGAAACAGTCACCGATATGCAGTATTTT. The encoded protein is CASSETVTDMQYF.

The rearrangement uses TRBV19 and TRBJ2-3; TRBD2 aligns across 10 bases. V lost 6 bases to trimming and J lost 5 bases; unmatched junction nucleotides: 11. Germline V gives CDR1 LNHDA, CDR2 SQIVND (reference sequence). CDR3 length equals 16 residues. The CDR3 spells CASSVIIAGGGDTQYF. The CDR3 nucleotides read TGTGCCAGTAGCGTCATAATAGCGGGGGGCGGAGATACGCAGTATTTT.

The rearrangement uses TRBV6-2 or TRBV6-3 and TRBJ2-3; the match to TRBD2 covers 8 bases. Trimming cost V 2 bases and J 6 bases; bases outside gene matches: 7. Germline-derived CDR1 and CDR2 are MNHEY and SVGEGT. The CDR3 spans 15 residues. Here the CDR3 reads CASSYNGGASDTQYF. CDR3 nucleotides: TGTGCCAGCAGTTACAACGGGGGGGCCTCGGATACGCAGTATTTT.

A single count supports this clone. The chain carries TRBV2 and TRBJ1-6; D is unresolved. The V gene lost 1 base and the J gene lost 9 bases, with 13 bases spanning the gap. CDR1 is SNHLY, CDR2 FYNNEI, per germline. There are 15 residues in the CDR3. The CDR3 region is CASSEVMGSTSPLHF. The CDR3 coding sequence is TGTGCCAGCAGTGAAGTTATGGGGAGTACTTCACCCCTCCACTTT.

This chain connects TRBV19 to TRBJ2-1; TRBD2 agrees at 10 bases. The CDR3 spans 17 residues. Germline V lookup: CDR1 LNHDA, CDR2 SQIVND (reference sequence). V gave up 4 bases and J gave up 7 bases; unmatched junction bases: 13. The DNA of the CDR3 is TGTGCCAGTAGTAGGTCAATTAGCGGGGGGAGTTATAATGAGCAGTTCTTC. Protein: CASSRSISGGSYNEQFF.

This chain connects TRBV14 to TRBJ2-7; weak D call: TRBD2 (7 bases). This CDR3 region has 15 residues. CDR1 is SGHDN, CDR2 FVKESK, per germline. V gave up 2 bases and J gave up 2 bases, with 13 bases separating them. CDR3: CASSQLRGLPYEQYF. The CDR3 DNA reads as TGTGCCAGCAGCCAACTGCGGGGGCTCCCCTACGAGCAGTACTTC.

The chain carries TRBV11-1 and TRBJ1-5, with no clear D. Germline loops: CDR1 SGHAT, CDR2 FQDESV (reference sequence). The V gene lost 4 bases and the J gene lost 4 bases, with 17 bases spanning the gap. The CDR3 loop spans 16 amino acids. CDR3 nucleotide sequence: TGTGCCAGCAGCTGGAAGTTATTTCTTGTAAATCAGCCCCAGCATTTT. It specifies CASSWKLFLVNQPQHF.

The chain joins TRBV27 to TRBJ1-5, with D perhaps TRBD1 (5 bases). This CDR3 region has 14 residues. Trimming cost V 5 bases and J 7 bases, with 15 bases left between them. Germline values: CDR1 MNHEY, CDR2 SMNVEV (reference sequence). The CDR3 sequence: CASSAGVQGQPQHF. The CDR3 bases are TGTGCCAGCAGTGCGGGGGTGCAGGGACAGCCCCAGCATTTT.

The chain links TRBV7-3 to TRBJ2-3, with 14 bases fitting TRBD2. Per the germline V gene, CDR1 is SGHTA and CDR2 is FQGTGA. With 2 bases clipped from V and 0 bases from J, the junction kept 7 bases outside the gene matches. CDR3 length: 19 residues. The CDR3 sequence: CASSLSGLAGGTSTDTQYF. Here the CDR3 DNA reads TGTGCCAGCAGCTTATCCGGACTAGCGGGGGGCACTAGCACAGATACGCAGTATTTT.

This clone has only one observation. The chain carries TRBV21-1 and TRBJ1-3. TRBV21-1 is noted as a pseudogene. This CDR3 contains 11 residues. The CDR3 DNA reads as TGTGCCAGCAGCCGGGGAAACACCATATATTTT. Translation gives CASSRGNTIYF.

V usage is TRBV19 and J usage is TRBJ2-7; possibly TRBD1 or TRBD2 for D (5 bases each). CDR1 and CDR2 (germline): LNHDA, SQIVND (reference sequence). V was pared by 5 bases and J by 4 bases, with 15 bases between. This CDR3 has 14 amino acids. CDR3 nucleotide sequence: TGTGCCAGTAGTCTGCCCGGGGCCGGATACGAGCAGTACTTC. Amino acid sequence: CASSLPGAGYEQYF.

The chain joins TRBV2 to TRBJ2-1, with D tentatively TRBD2 (6 bases). The length of the CDR3 is 14 residues. V lost 3 bases to trimming and J lost 6 bases, with 12 bases between them. Germline-derived CDR1 and CDR2 are SNHLY and FYNNEI. The CDR3 here is CASSDSRGGNEQFF. Written as DNA, the CDR3 is TGTGCCAGCAGTGACTCCCGGGGAGGCAATGAGCAGTTCTTC.

The count of this clone is one. This rearrangement joins TRBV3-1 (or the pseudogene TRBV3-2) to TRBJ1-2; D ambiguous. The CDR3 runs to 15 residues. Germline V gives CDR1 LGHDT, CDR2 YNNKEL (reference sequence). V was trimmed by 1 base and J by 0 bases, leaving 9 bases between them. CDR3 loop: CASSQGGGSNYGYTF. CDR3 coding DNA: TGTGCCAGCAGCCAAGGTGGAGGTTCTAACTATGGCTACACCTTC.

This chain links TRBV4-1 with TRBJ2-7; 8 bases are shared with TRBD1. With 2 bases clipped from V and 4 bases from J, the junction kept 10 bases outside the gene matches. The CDR3 is 16 amino acids. The germline V gene has CDR1 MGHRA and CDR2 YSYEKL. The CDR3 region has the DNA TGCGCCAGCAGCCAAACACCCGGACAGGGCGTTTACGAGCAGTACTTC. As protein: CASSQTPGQGVYEQYF.

The V call is TRBV7-3, the J call TRBJ2-2; TRBD1 might be the D (6 bases). Germline V gene lookup returns CDR1 SGHTA and CDR2 FQGTGA. The CDR3 consists of 15 residues. V was shortened by 5 bases and J by 0 bases, with 10 bases between the two germline ends. CDR3 nucleotide sequence: TGTGCCAGCAGCCCCCGACAGGCGAACACCGGGGAGCTGTTTTTT. Its translation: CASSPRQANTGELFF.

The chain carries TRBV7-9 and TRBJ2-7; D is unresolved. The CDR3 spans 14 residues. The germline gives CDR1 SEHNR, CDR2 FQNEAQ (reference sequence). The V end was cut by 1 base, the J end by 3 bases, with 10 bases between. CDR3 amino acids: CASSLGVGRYEQYF. Here the CDR3 DNA reads TGTGCCAGCAGCTTAGGAGTCGGGCGCTACGAGCAGTACTTC.

V and J are TRBV9 and TRBJ2-2, with D hard to call. The germline gives CDR1 SGDLS, CDR2 YYNGEE. Trimming cost V 0 bases and J 6 bases, with 3 bases left between them. CDR3 length: 12 amino acids. The CDR3 is CASSVAAGELFF. CDR3 bases: TGTGCCAGCAGCGTAGCCGCCGGGGAGCTGTTTTTT.